The rows below give T cell receptor beta chains drawn from one sample of a study of blood T cell repertoires in COVID-19. Sequencing used immunoSEQ multiplex PCR; TCRdb keeps in-frame clones, though not all of them. Among roughly 67,000 clones listed, about 86% were seen once. The material sequenced was peripheral blood. The receptor source for this set is a man in his fifties with acute or convalescent COVID-19. Each CDR3 is given with its conserved first and last residue. A D gene is named only where the DNA matches it firmly. Some rows have no size entry. The others give once, few or many, or a class for an expanded clone.

v_call	d_call	j_call	clone_size	cdr3_aa	cdr3_nt
TRBV20-1	TRBD2	TRBJ2-3	.	CSASSVKRESFTDTQYF	TGCAGTGCTAGTTCTGTGAAGCGGGAGAGTTTCACAGATACGCAGTATTTT
TRBV7-9	.	TRBJ2-7	.	CASSLARSYEQYF	TGTGCCAGCAGCTTAGCCAGGTCCTACGAGCAGTACTTC
TRBV11-2	.	TRBJ2-7	.	CASSLGTSYEQYF	TGTGCCAGCAGCTTAGGGACATCTTACGAGCAGTACTTC
TRBV9	.	TRBJ1-1	.	CASSVIAVNTEAFF	TGTGCCAGCAGCGTAATAGCTGTGAACACTGAAGCTTTCTTT
TRBV12-3/TRBV12-4	TRBD1	TRBJ1-1	.	CASRGTGNTEAFF	TGTGCCAGCAGAGGGACAGGGAACACTGAAGCTTTCTTT
TRBV3-1/TRBV3-2	.	TRBJ2-7	.	CASSHQGYEQYF	TGTGCCAGCAGCCATCAGGGCTACGAGCAGTACTTC
TRBV27	.	TRBJ1-4	few	CASSSAGYEKLFF	TGTGCCAGCAGTTCCGCCGGGTATGAAAAACTGTTTTTT
TRBV29-1	TRBD2	TRBJ2-5	few	CSVEFVAGAQETQYF	TGCAGCGTTGAATTTGTAGCGGGGGCCCAAGAGACCCAGTACTTC
TRBV7-6	TRBD2	TRBJ2-7	.	CASSLTGGASSEQYF	TGTGCCAGCAGCTTAACGGGGGGGGCGAGTAGCGAGCAGTACTTC
TRBV15	TRBD1	TRBJ2-5	.	CATSVPRTGSQETQYF	TGTGCCACCAGCGTCCCGCGGACAGGTTCCCAAGAGACCCAGTACTTC
TRBV18	TRBD1	TRBJ1-4	.	CASSQPNRGRDEKLFF	TGTGCCAGCTCACAGCCGAACAGGGGGCGTGATGAAAAACTGTTTTTT
TRBV5-1	.	TRBJ1-2	.	CASSTGHPGVDGYTF	TGCGCCAGCAGCACCGGACACCCAGGGGTGGATGGCTACACCTTC
TRBV5-4	.	TRBJ2-2	.	CASSLALGGTGELFF	TGTGCCAGCAGCTTGGCCTTAGGGGGCACCGGGGAGCTGTTTTTT
TRBV6-5	.	TRBJ2-1	.	CASGGAPNYNEQFF	TGTGCCAGCGGGGGGGCCCCCAACTACAATGAGCAGTTCTTC
TRBV12-3/TRBV12-4	.	TRBJ1-6	.	CASSLQVLHF	TGTGCCAGCAGTTTACAGGTACTCCACTTT
TRBV4-1	.	TRBJ2-1	.	CASSQDINGGAEQFF	TGCGCCAGCAGCCAAGACATTAATGGGGGGGCTGAGCAGTTCTTC
TRBV5-6	TRBD2	TRBJ2-3	once	CASSSTAQRGLTDTQYF	TGTGCCAGCAGCTCCACAGCTCAGCGGGGGCTCACAGATACGCAGTATTTT
TRBV24-1	TRBD1	TRBJ1-2	.	CATSDLRGQGKGPYGYTF	TGTGCCACCAGTGATTTGAGGGGACAGGGGAAGGGTCCCTATGGCTACACCTTC
TRBV7-9	TRBD2	TRBJ2-2	.	CASSTSGLNTGELFF	TGTGCCAGCAGCACTAGCGGACTGAACACCGGGGAGCTGTTTTTT
TRBV10-3	TRBD2	TRBJ2-5	once	CASIGGRNQETQYF	TGTGCCAGTATTGGCGGGAGAAACCAAGAGACCCAGTACTTC
TRBV5-1	TRBD2	TRBJ2-1	.	CASRDRDYYNEQFF	TGCGCCAGCAGGGATAGGGACTACTACAATGAGCAGTTCTTC
TRBV3-1/TRBV3-2	.	TRBJ2-4	few	CASSQGAGPKNIQYF	TGTGCCAGCAGCCAAGGGGCAGGGCCCAAAAACATTCAGTACTTC
TRBV7-9	.	TRBJ1-3	.	CASSTRQSGNTIYF	TGTGCCAGCAGCACCCGACAGTCTGGAAACACCATATATTTT
TRBV5-1	TRBD2	TRBJ2-7	.	CASSLGLAGVTGYEQYF	TGCGCCAGCAGCTTAGGACTAGCGGGAGTTACAGGCTACGAGCAGTACTTC
TRBV7-2	TRBD2	TRBJ2-1	once	CASIPGLALYNEQFF	TGTGCCAGCATCCCGGGACTAGCCTTATACAATGAGCAGTTCTTC
TRBV7-8	TRBD1	TRBJ2-3	.	CASGDRGLSDTQYF	TGTGCCAGCGGGGACAGGGGGCTTTCAGATACGCAGTATTTT
TRBV5-4	TRBD1	TRBJ1-4	few	CASSTTGGGEKLFF	TGTGCCAGCAGCACGACAGGGGGCGGTGAAAAACTGTTTTTT
TRBV27	TRBD1	TRBJ2-4	.	CASSLGTGDFKNIQYF	TGTGCCAGCAGTTTAGGTACAGGGGATTTCAAAAACATTCAGTACTTC
TRBV28	.	TRBJ1-5	.	CASTDDRWNQPQHF	TGTGCCAGCACTGACGACAGGTGGAATCAGCCCCAGCATTTT
TRBV4-2	TRBD1	TRBJ1-5	few	CASSQTGTGAQPQHF	TGTGCCAGCAGCCAGACCGGGACAGGGGCTCAGCCCCAGCATTTT
TRBV7-2	TRBD2	TRBJ2-1	.	CASSLARLLARVNEQFF	TGTGCCAGCAGCTTAGCGCGCTTACTAGCGAGGGTCAATGAGCAGTTCTTC
TRBV7-9	.	TRBJ2-1	.	CASSSGDPSIRKEQFF	TGTGCCAGCAGCTCCGGGGATCCTAGCATACGAAAGGAGCAGTTCTTC
TRBV11-2	.	TRBJ2-4	.	CASSLAGSAKNIQYF	TGTGCCAGCAGCTTAGCGGGGTCAGCCAAAAACATTCAGTACTTC
TRBV19	TRBD1	TRBJ2-7	few	CASSPLTGDEQYF	TGTGCCAGTAGTCCATTAACAGGGGACGAGCAGTACTTC
TRBV25-1	.	TRBJ2-2	.	CASSEAGFTGELFF	TGTGCCAGCAGTGAAGCGGGGTTCACCGGGGAGCTGTTTTTT
TRBV30	TRBD2	TRBJ2-3	.	CACGLAGADTQYF	TGTGCCTGCGGACTAGCGGGAGCAGATACGCAGTATTTT
TRBV2	.	TRBJ1-2	.	CASSWDTSNYGYTF	TGTGCCAGCAGCTGGGACACTTCTAACTATGGCTACACCTTC
TRBV11-3	TRBD1	TRBJ2-1	few	CASRPRDRDSDEQFF	TGTGCCAGCCGACCCCGGGACAGGGATAGCGATGAGCAGTTCTTC
TRBV19	.	TRBJ1-1	.	CASRKRGENTEAFF	TGTGCCAGTAGAAAAAGGGGTGAGAACACTGAAGCTTTCTTT
TRBV10-3	.	TRBJ2-7	.	CAISESYREQYF	TGTGCCATCAGTGAGTCTTACCGGGAGCAGTACTTC
TRBV6-5	.	TRBJ1-1	.	CASRDVGGNTEAFF	TGTGCCAGCAGGGATGTCGGCGGGAACACTGAAGCTTTCTTT
TRBV19	.	TRBJ2-3	.	CASMGGGVTDTQYF	TGTGCCAGTATGGGCGGAGGGGTCACAGATACGCAGTATTTT
TRBV2	TRBD2	TRBJ2-7	once	CASSVISGGPGNEQYF	TGTGCCAGCAGTGTTATAAGCGGGGGACCGGGCAACGAGCAGTACTTC